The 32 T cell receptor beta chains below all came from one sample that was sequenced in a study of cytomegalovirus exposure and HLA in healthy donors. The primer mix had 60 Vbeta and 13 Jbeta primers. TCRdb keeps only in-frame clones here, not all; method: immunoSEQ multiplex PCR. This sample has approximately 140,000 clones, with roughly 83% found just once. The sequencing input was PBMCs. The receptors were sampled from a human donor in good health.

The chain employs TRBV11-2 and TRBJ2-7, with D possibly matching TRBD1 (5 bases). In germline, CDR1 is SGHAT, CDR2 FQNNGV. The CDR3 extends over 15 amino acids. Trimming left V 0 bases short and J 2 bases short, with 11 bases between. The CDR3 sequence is CASSLDETVTYEQYF. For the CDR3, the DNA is TGTGCCAGCAGCTTAGATGAGACAGTCACCTACGAGCAGTACTTC.

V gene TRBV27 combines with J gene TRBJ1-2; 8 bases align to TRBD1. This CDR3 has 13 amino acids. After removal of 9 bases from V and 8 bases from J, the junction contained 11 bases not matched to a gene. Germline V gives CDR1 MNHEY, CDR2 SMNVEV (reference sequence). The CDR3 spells CASKKDRAGGYTF. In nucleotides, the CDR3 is TGTGCCAGTAAGAAGGACAGGGCTGGGGGCTACACCTTC.

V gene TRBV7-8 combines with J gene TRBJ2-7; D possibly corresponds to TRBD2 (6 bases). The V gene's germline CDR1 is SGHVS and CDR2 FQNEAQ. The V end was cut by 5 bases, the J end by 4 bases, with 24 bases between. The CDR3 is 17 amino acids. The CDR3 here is CASSRGSSRERRYEQYF. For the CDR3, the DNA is TGTGCCAGCAGCCGAGGTTCGAGCCGGGAGAGGAGGTACGAGCAGTACTTC.

This CDR3 is CASSFSRVGEAFF. CDR3 DNA sequence: TGTGCCAGCAGCTTCAGCCGGGTGGGTGAAGCTTTCTTT. V usage is TRBV11-2 and J usage is TRBJ1-1; D not certain. V lost 3 bases to trimming and J lost 7 bases, with 12 bases between them. The CDR3 contains 13 residues. Per germline, CDR1 SGHAT and CDR2 FQNNGV. Filled out from reference TRBV11-2 and TRBJ1-1, the complete variable domain reads EAGVAQSPRYKIIEKRQSVAFWCNPISGHATLYWYQQILGQGPKLLIQFQNNGVVDDSQLPKDRFSAERLKGVDSTLKIQPAKLEDSAVYLCASSFSRVGEAFFGQGTRLTVV.

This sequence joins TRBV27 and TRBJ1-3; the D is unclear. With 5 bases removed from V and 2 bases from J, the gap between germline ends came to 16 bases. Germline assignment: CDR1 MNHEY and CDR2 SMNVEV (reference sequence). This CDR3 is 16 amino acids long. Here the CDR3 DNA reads TGTGCCAGCAGTCAAGATTCCTGGCAGGCTGGAAACACCATATATTTT. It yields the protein CASSQDSWQAGNTIYF.

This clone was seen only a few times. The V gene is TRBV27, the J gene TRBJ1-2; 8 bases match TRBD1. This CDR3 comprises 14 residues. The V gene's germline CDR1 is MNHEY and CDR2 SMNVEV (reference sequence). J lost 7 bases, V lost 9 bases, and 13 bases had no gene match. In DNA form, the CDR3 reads TGTGCCAGTCGGGGACAGGCCCTCGGATTTGGCTACACCTTC. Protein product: CASRGQALGFGYTF.

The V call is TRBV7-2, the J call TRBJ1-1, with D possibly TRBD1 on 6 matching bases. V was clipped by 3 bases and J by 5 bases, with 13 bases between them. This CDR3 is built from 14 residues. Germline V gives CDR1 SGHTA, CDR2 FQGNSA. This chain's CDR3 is CASSFGTPLTEAFF. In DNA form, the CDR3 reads TGTGCCAGCAGCTTCGGGACACCCTTAACTGAAGCTTTCTTT.

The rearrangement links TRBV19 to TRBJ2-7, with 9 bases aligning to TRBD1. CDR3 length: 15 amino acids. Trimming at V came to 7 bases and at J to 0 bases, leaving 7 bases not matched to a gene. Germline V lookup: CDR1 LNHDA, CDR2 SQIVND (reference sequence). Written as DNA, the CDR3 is TGTGCCAGTACTACCGGGACAGGGAGCTCCTACGAGCAGTACTTC. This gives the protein CASTTGTGSSYEQYF. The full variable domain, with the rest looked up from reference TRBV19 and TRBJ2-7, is DGGITQSPKYLFRKEGQNVTLSCEQNLNHDAMYWYRQDPGQGLRLIYYSQIVNDFQKGDIAEGYSVSREKKESFPLTVTSAQKNPTAFYLCASTTGTGSSYEQYFGPGTRLTVT.

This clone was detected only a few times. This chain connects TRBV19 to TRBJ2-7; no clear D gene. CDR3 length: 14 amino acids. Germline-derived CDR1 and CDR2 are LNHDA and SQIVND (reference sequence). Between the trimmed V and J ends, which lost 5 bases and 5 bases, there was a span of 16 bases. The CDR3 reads CASSRPGRSDEQYF. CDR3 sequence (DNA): TGTGCCAGTAGTCGTCCTGGGCGATCCGACGAGCAGTACTTC.

The CDR3 sequence is CASSIARRGRNPNTEAFF. The DNA of the CDR3 is TGTGCCAGTAGTATTGCTAGAAGGGGCCGGAATCCGAACACTGAAGCTTTCTTT. This sequence joins TRBV19 and TRBJ1-1; TRBD1 is a possible D gene (5 bases). Germline V gives CDR1 LNHDA, CDR2 SQIVND (reference sequence). CDR3 length: 18 residues. Trimming removed 3 bases at V and 1 base at J, with 21 bases between.

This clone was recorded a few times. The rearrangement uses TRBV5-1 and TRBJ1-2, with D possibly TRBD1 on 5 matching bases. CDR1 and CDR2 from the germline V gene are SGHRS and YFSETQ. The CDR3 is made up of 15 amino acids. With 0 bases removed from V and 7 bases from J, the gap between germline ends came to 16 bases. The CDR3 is CASSLAAQAQGGYTF. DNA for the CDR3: TGCGCCAGCAGCTTGGCCGCACAGGCGCAAGGTGGCTACACCTTC. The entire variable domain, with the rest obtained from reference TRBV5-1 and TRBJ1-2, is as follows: KAGVTQTPRYLIKTRGQQVTLSCSPISGHRSVSWYQQTPGQGLQFLFEYFSETQRNKGNFPGRFSGRQFSNSRSEMNVSTLELGDSALYLCASSLAAQAQGGYTFGSGTRLTVV.

The CDR3 region is CASSPHEHPTNEKLFF. CDR3 in DNA: TGTGCCAGCAGCCCCCACGAACACCCAACTAATGAAAAACTGTTTTTT. This chain uses TRBV9 with TRBJ1-4; D is unresolved. The CDR3 runs to 16 residues. The V end lost 4 bases, the J end lost 0 bases, and 13 bases lay between the germline ends. The germline V gene encodes CDR1 SGDLS and CDR2 YYNGEE.

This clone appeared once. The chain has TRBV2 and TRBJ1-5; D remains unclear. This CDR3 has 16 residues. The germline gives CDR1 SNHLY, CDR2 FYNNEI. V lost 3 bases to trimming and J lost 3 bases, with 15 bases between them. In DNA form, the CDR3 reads TGTGCCAGCAGTGACAGAACGATAACCTTCAATCAGCCCCAGCATTTT. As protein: CASSDRTITFNQPQHF.

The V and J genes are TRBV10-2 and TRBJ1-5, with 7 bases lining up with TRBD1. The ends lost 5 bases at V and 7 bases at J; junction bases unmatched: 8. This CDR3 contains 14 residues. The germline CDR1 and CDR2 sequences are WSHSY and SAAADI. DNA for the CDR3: TGCGCCAGCAGTAACAGGGGTTCCGAACAGCCCCAGCATTTT. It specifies CASSNRGSEQPQHF.

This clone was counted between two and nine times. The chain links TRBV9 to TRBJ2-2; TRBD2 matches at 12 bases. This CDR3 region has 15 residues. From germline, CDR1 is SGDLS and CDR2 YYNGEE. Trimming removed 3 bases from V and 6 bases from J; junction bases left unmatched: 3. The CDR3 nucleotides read TGTGCCAGCAGCGCTAGCGGGGGGGCGGCCGGGGAGCTGTTTTTT. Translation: CASSASGGAAGELFF. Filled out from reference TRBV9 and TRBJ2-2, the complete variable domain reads DSGVTQTPKHLITATGQRVTLRCSPRSGDLSVYWYQQSLDQGLQFLIQYYNGEERAKGNILERFSAQQFPDLHSELNLSSLELGDSALYFCASSASGGAAGELFFGEGSRLTVL.

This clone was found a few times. The CDR3 coding sequence is TGTGCCTGGAGTGTACAGACTGAAGCTTTCTTT. It translates to CAWSVQTEAFF. The V gene is TRBV30, the J gene TRBJ1-1; D gene ambiguous. The V gene's germline CDR1 is GTSNPN and CDR2 SVGIG (reference sequence). Trimming removed 0 bases from V and 5 bases from J, with 4 bases in between. The CDR3 has 11 residues. Variable domain in full (rest from reference TRBV30 and TRBJ1-1): SQTIHQWPATLVQPVGSPLSLECTVEGTSNPNLYWYRQAAGRGLQLLFYSVGIGQISSEVPQNLSASRPQDRQFILSSKKLLLSDSGFYLCAWSVQTEAFFGQGTRLTVV.

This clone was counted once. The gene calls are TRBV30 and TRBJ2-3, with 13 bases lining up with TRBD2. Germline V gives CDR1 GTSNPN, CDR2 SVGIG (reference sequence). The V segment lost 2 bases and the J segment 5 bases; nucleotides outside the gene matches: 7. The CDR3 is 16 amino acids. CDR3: CAWSSTSGGARDTQYF. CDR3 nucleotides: TGTGCCTGGAGTTCCACTAGCGGGGGGGCCCGAGATACGCAGTATTTT.

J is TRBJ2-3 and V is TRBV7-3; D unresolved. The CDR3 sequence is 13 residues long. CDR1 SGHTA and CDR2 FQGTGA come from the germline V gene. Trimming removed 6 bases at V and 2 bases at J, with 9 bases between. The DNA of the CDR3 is TGTGCCAGCAGTAACACCCACACAGATACGCAGTATTTT. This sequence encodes CASSNTHTDTQYF.

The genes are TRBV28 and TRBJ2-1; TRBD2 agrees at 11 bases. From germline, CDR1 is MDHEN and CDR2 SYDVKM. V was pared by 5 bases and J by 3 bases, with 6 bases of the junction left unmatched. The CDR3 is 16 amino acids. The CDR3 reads CASSPQTSGVYNEQFF. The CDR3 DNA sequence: TGTGCCAGCAGTCCCCAGACTAGCGGGGTCTACAATGAGCAGTTCTTC.

DNA of the CDR3: TGTGCCACCAGCAGACCTAACGTAGGGGCAGGTGGCCGTAACAACACTGAAGCTTTCTTT. Its protein is CATSRPNVGAGGRNNTEAFF. The J gene is TRBJ1-1, the V gene TRBV15; D might be TRBD1 (5 bases). Germline CDR1 LNHNV, CDR2 YYDKDF (reference sequence). Trimming pared 2 bases from V and 2 bases from J, leaving 27 bases between. The CDR3 is 20 residues long.

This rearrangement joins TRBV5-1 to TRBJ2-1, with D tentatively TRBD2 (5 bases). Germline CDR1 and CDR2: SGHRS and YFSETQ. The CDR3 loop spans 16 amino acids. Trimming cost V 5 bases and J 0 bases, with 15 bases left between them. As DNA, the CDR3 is TGCGCCAGCAGACCGCGGACTCCGAGCTCCTACAATGAGCAGTTCTTC. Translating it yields CASRPRTPSSYNEQFF. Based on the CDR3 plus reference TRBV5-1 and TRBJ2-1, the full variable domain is KAGVTQTPRYLIKTRGQQVTLSCSPISGHRSVSWYQQTPGQGLQFLFEYFSETQRNKGNFPGRFSGRQFSNSRSEMNVSTLELGDSALYLCASRPRTPSSYNEQFFGPGTRLTVL.

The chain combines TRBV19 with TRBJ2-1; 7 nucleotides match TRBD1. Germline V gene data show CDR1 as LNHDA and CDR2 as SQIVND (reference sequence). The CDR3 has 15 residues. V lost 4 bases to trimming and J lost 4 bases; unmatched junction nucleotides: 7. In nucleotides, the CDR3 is TGTGCCAGTAGTAGCTCGGACAGGCGATACAATGAGCAGTTCTTC. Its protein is CASSSSDRRYNEQFF.

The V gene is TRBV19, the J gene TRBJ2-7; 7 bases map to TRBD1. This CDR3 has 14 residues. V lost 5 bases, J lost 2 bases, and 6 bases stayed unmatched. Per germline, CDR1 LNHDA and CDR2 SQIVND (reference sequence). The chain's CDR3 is CASSPRQGPYEQYF. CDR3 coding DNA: TGTGCCAGTAGTCCACGACAGGGCCCCTACGAGCAGTACTTC. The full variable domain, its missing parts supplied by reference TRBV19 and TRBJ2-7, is DGGITQSPKYLFRKEGQNVTLSCEQNLNHDAMYWYRQDPGQGLRLIYYSQIVNDFQKGDIAEGYSVSREKKESFPLTVTSAQKNPTAFYLCASSPRQGPYEQYFGPGTRLTVT.

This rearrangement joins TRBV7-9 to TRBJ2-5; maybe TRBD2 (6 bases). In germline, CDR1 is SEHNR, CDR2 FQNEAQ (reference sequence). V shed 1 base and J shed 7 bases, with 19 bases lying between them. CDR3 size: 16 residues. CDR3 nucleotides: TGTGCCAGCAGCTTAGGTATAGTGGGAGCGGAGGGGACCCAGTACTTC. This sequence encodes CASSLGIVGAEGTQYF. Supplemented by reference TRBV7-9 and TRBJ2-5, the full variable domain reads DTGVSQNPRHKITKRGQNVTFRCDPISEHNRLYWYRQTLGQGPEFLTYFQNEAQLEKSRLLSDRFSAERPKGSFSTLEIQRTEQGDSAMYLCASSLGIVGAEGTQYFGPGTRLLVL.

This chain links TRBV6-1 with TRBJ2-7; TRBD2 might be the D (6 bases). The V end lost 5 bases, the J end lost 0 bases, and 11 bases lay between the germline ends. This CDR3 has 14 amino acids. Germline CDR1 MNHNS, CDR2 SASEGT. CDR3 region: CASSRDSYSYEQYF. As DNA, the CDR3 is TGTGCCAGCAGTCGGGACTCTTACTCCTACGAGCAGTACTTC.

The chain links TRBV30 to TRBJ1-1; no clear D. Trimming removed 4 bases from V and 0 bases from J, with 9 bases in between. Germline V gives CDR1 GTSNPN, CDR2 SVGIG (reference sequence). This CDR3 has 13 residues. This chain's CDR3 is CAWTELVNTEAFF. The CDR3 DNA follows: TGTGCCTGGACGGAGTTGGTGAACACTGAAGCTTTCTTT.

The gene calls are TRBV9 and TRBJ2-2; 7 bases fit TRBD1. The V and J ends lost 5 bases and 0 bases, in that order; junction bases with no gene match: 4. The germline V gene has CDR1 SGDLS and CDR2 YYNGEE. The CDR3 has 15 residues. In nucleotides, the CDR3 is TGTGCCAGCAGTGGGACAGACGCGAACACCGGGGAGCTGTTTTTT. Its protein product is CASSGTDANTGELFF.

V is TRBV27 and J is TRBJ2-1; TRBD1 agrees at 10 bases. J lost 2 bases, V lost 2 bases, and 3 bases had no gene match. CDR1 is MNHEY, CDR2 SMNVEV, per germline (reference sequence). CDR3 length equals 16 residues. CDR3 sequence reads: CASSLLGTGAYNEQFF. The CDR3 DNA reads TGTGCCAGCAGTTTACTCGGGACAGGGGCCTACAATGAGCAGTTCTTC.

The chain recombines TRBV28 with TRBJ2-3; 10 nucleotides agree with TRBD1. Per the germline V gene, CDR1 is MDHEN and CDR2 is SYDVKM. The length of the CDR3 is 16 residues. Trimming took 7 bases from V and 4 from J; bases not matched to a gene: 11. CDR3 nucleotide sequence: TGTGCCAGCACTCCTCTACTGGACAGGGGGGCAGATACGCAGTATTTT. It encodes CASTPLLDRGADTQYF.

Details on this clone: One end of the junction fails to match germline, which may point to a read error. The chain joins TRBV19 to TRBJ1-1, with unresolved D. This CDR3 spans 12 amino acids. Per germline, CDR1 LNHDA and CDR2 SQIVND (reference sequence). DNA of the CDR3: TGTGCCAGTAGTATGCTCCGGGGATCCGAGGTCTTT. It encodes CASSMLRGSEVF.

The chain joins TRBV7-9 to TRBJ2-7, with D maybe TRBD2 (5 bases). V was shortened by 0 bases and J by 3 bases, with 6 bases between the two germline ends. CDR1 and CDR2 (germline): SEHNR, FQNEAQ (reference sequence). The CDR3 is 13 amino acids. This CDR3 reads CASSLAGSYEQYF. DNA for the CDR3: TGTGCCAGCAGCTTAGCGGGGAGCTACGAGCAGTACTTC.

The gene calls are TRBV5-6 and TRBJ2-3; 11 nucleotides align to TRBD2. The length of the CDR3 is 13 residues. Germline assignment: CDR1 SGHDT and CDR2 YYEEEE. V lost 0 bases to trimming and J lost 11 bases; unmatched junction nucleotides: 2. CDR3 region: CASSLGLAGKQYF. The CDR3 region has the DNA TGTGCCAGCAGCTTGGGACTAGCGGGAAAGCAGTATTTT. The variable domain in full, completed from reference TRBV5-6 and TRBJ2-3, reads DAGVTQSPTHLIKTRGQQVTLRCSPKSGHDTVSWYQQALGQGPQFIFQYYEEEERQRGNFPDRFSGHQFPNYSSELNVNALLLGDSALYLCASSLGLAGKQYFGPGTRLTVL.